The rows below give T cell receptor beta chains drawn from one sample of a study of a mutant IDH1 vaccine in newly diagnosed glioma. Repertoires were generated with immunoSEQ multiplex PCR, while TCRdb's copy carries only in-frame clones and drops some. The data contain 77,000 or so clones, more than 80% of them singletons. Antigens for these TCRs are unknown. Source: PBMCs, taken from a glioma patient whose treatment included an IDH1 peptide vaccine. The receptors come from a woman in her forties or fifties with glioma. CDR3s include the opening cysteine and the closing phenylalanine or tryptophan. The D gene is left open where the match is weak. A clone size is listed for some rows: how often the clone was seen (once, few, many), or a class if it is expanded.

abundance	v_gene	d_gene	j_gene	CDR3nt	CDR3aa
.	TRBV28	TRBD1	TRBJ2-5	TGTGCCAGCAGCCGCGGACAGGTAGTTCAAGAGACCCAGTACTTC	CASSRGQVVQETQYF
.	TRBV11-3	TRBD1	TRBJ1-1	TGTGCCAGCAGCTTTATACAGGGGTTTTGCGATGACACTGAAGCTTTCTTT	CASSFIQGFCDDTEAFF
few	TRBV5-4	.	TRBJ2-5	TGTGCCAGCAGCTTCGGACATACTCAAGAGACCCAGTACTTC	CASSFGHTQETQYF
once	TRBV5-1	TRBD2	TRBJ2-7	TGCGCCAGCAGCTTGGGAGCGGGGACCTACGAGCAGTACTTC	CASSLGAGTYEQYF
.	TRBV6-6	TRBD1	TRBJ1-1	TGTGCCAGCAGTCTCTATGACAGGGTAAAGGATGAAGCTTTCTTT	CASSLYDRVKDEAFF
.	TRBV20-1	.	TRBJ1-5	TGCAGTGCCTTAGGCAATCAGCCCCAGCATTTT	CSALGNQPQHF
.	TRBV27	.	TRBJ2-3	TGTGCCAGCAGTTTATCCCAGGGACCCACAGATACGCAGTATTTT	CASSLSQGPTDTQYF
.	TRBV7-9	TRBD1	TRBJ1-2	TGTGCCAGCAGCTTAAACCAGGGGGCGGACTATGGCTACACCTTC	CASSLNQGADYGYTF
once	TRBV28	TRBD2	TRBJ2-3	TGTGCCAGCAGTTTACCGGGACTAGCGGACACCACAGATACGCAGTATTTT	CASSLPGLADTTDTQYF
.	TRBV10-3	.	TRBJ2-2	TGTGCCACTGCTGGACAGTACACCGGGGAGCTGTTTTTT	CATAGQYTGELFF
.	TRBV9	TRBD2	TRBJ2-3	TGTGCCAGCAGCGTAGGACTAGCGGGGACGAGCACAGATACGCAGTATTTT	CASSVGLAGTSTDTQYF
.	TRBV6-6	.	TRBJ2-7	TGTGCCAGCAGCCAAATTCGATACAGTTCCTACGAGCAGTACTTC	CASSQIRYSSYEQYF
.	TRBV7-3	TRBD2	TRBJ2-5	TGTGCCAGCAGCAAAACCGGACGGGGGGGTAAAGAGACCCAGTACTTC	CASSKTGRGGKETQYF
few	TRBV6-1	TRBD1	TRBJ1-1	TGTGCCAGCAGTCGGGCTGGACAGGCGAACACTGAAGCTTTCTTT	CASSRAGQANTEAFF
.	TRBV9	TRBD2	TRBJ2-7	TGTGCCAGCAGCGTAGAAGGGACTAGCGGGAGCGAGCAGTACTTC	CASSVEGTSGSEQYF
.	TRBV4-1	TRBD2	TRBJ2-7	TGCGCCAGCAGCCAACCTACTGACGGGAGGGCCAGGTACGAGCAGTACTTC	CASSQPTDGRARYEQYF
.	TRBV6-5	.	TRBJ2-7	TGTGCCAGCAGGAGTCCGATTACCTACGAGCAGTACTTC	CASRSPITYEQYF
.	TRBV7-9	.	TRBJ2-2	TGTGCCAGCAGCTTATACGAGCACACCGGGGAGCTGTTTTTT	CASSLYEHTGELFF
.	TRBV4-1	TRBD1	TRBJ2-5	TGCGCCAGCAGCTCCGCCGGGACAGGGGGTCGAGAGACCCAGTACTTC	CASSSAGTGGRETQYF
.	TRBV28	TRBD2	TRBJ2-1	TGTGCCAGCAGCCGACTCCCAGCGGGGACCTACAATGAGCAGTTCTTC	CASSRLPAGTYNEQFF
.	TRBV28	.	TRBJ1-2	TGTGCCAGCAGTTTAGAGGTGGCCCAAGGCTATGGCTACACCTTC	CASSLEVAQGYGYTF
.	TRBV5-4	.	TRBJ1-1	TGTGCCAGCAGCTTCATGGGGGCGAACACTGAAGCTTTCTTT	CASSFMGANTEAFF
.	TRBV2	.	TRBJ2-1	TGTGCCAGCAGGGGGGAGGCGGGGTACAATGAGCAGTTCTTC	CASRGEAGYNEQFF
.	TRBV29-1	TRBD2	TRBJ2-7	TGCAGCGTTGGGTCGGGAGGGGCCACACACGAGCAGTACTTC	CSVGSGGATHEQYF
few	TRBV30	.	TRBJ1-1	TGTGCCTGGAGTAGGACAGCGAACACTGAAGCTTTCTTT	CAWSRTANTEAFF
.	TRBV7-3	.	TRBJ2-2	TGTGCCAGCAGTCCGAACCAGGATTTTGTCGGGGAGCTGTTTTTT	CASSPNQDFVGELFF
.	TRBV9	.	TRBJ2-3	TGTGCCAGCAGCCTAAGCTGGGTCACAGATACGCAGTATTTT	CASSLSWVTDTQYF
.	TRBV6-5	TRBD1	TRBJ1-6	TGTGCCAGCAGTTATCCGGGACAGAATTCACCCCTCCACTTT	CASSYPGQNSPLHF
.	TRBV10-3	TRBD2	TRBJ2-1	TGTGCCATCAGTGAGAGCGTCGGGAGAGCGGGAGGACGCGAGCAGTTCTTC	CAISESVGRAGGREQFF
.	TRBV5-4	TRBD1	TRBJ2-7	TGTGCCAGCAGCCAAGTGGGGACAGGGGAGCCCTACGAGCAGTACTTC	CASSQVGTGEPYEQYF
.	TRBV5-4	TRBD1	TRBJ1-1	TGTGCCAGCAGCTTGGGGACAGGGCGGGGAGCTTTCTTT	CASSLGTGRGAFF
.	TRBV5-4	TRBD1	TRBJ2-7	TGTGCCAGCAGCTTGGGGGGACAGTTCGCCTACGAGCAGTACTTC	CASSLGGQFAYEQYF
.	TRBV9	.	TRBJ2-2	TGTGCCAGCAGCGCCAAACCCCTAAACACCGGGGAGCTGTTTTTT	CASSAKPLNTGELFF
once	TRBV2	TRBD1	TRBJ1-5	TGTGCCAGCATCCGAGCTCGCGGACAGGGGAGCAATCAGCCCCAGCATTTT	CASIRARGQGSNQPQHF
.	TRBV14	.	TRBJ2-1	TGTGCCAGCAGCCAATTGTGGAATGAGCAGTTCTTC	CASSQLWNEQFF
.	TRBV7-9	.	TRBJ2-3	TGTGCCAGCGGATGGGTCGGGGTCACAGATACGCAGTATTTT	CASGWVGVTDTQYF
.	TRBV5-6	TRBD2	TRBJ2-7	TGTGCCAGCAGTTCGGGACTAGGGTACGAGCAGTACTTC	CASSSGLGYEQYF
.	TRBV11-2	.	TRBJ2-3	TGTGCCAGCAGCTTAAGCAGCGATCATCATACGCAGTATTTT	CASSLSSDHHTQYF
once	TRBV27	TRBD2	TRBJ2-1	TGTGCCAGCAGCCCGAGACTAGCGGGAGACCGAGGTGAGCAGTTCTTC	CASSPRLAGDRGEQFF
.	TRBV7-2	TRBD2	TRBJ2-3	TGTGCCAGCAGTTTGGGAGGGACGGGAAGTACGCAGTATTTT	CASSLGGTGSTQYF
.	TRBV7-2	TRBD2	TRBJ2-7	TGTGCCAGCAGCTTAGAGGCGGGAGCCCCCTACGAGCAGTACTTC	CASSLEAGAPYEQYF
.	TRBV30	.	TRBJ1-2	TGTGCCTGGGAGGCGCGCCGGAGACAGCATAATTATGGCTACACCTTC	CAWEARRRQHNYGYTF
.	TRBV7-9	.	TRBJ2-7	TGTGCCAGCAGCTTGGGTCGGGGGCCCTACGAGCAGTACTTC	CASSLGRGPYEQYF
once	TRBV11-2	.	TRBJ2-5	TGTGCCAGCAGCTTAGATCATTTGGGGGAGGAGACCCAGTACTTC	CASSLDHLGEETQYF
.	TRBV2	.	TRBJ2-5	TGTGCCAGCAGTCCACAGGGTCTTTCTGAGACCCAGTACTTC	CASSPQGLSETQYF
.	TRBV6-4	.	TRBJ1-1	TGTGCCAGCAGTGACCAGGGAGGCACTGAAGCTTTCTTT	CASSDQGGTEAFF
once	TRBV7-7	.	TRBJ2-3	TGTGCTAGCAGCCCACATTCAGTCGGGACAAGCACAGATACGCAGTATTTT	CASSPHSVGTSTDTQYF
once	TRBV5-5	.	TRBJ1-5	TGTGCCAGCAGCTTGGCGGGGGCCGATTATCAGCCCCAGCATTTT	CASSLAGADYQPQHF
.	TRBV29-1	TRBD2	TRBJ2-7	TGCAGCGTTGCTCTAGCGGGAGGTCGGGAGCAGTACTTC	CSVALAGGREQYF
.	TRBV9	TRBD2	TRBJ2-5	TGTGCCCGCAGCGTAGGTGGCGGGAGTTCAGTGAAGACCCAGTACTTC	CARSVGGGSSVKTQYF
once	TRBV28	TRBD1	TRBJ2-7	TGTGCCAGCACCCCGTTGGGGACAGGGATTCACGAGCAGTACTTC	CASTPLGTGIHEQYF
few	TRBV19	TRBD1	TRBJ2-7	TGTGCCAGTAGTGAGTGGGACAGGGAATACGAGCAGTACTTC	CASSEWDREYEQYF
.	TRBV5-1	TRBD1	TRBJ1-1	TGCGCCAGCAGCTTAGTTACAGGGGGGTACACTGAAGCTTTCTTT	CASSLVTGGYTEAFF